Listed here are 18 T cell receptor beta chains from one sample, sequenced in a study of OX40 agonist ivuxolimab in advanced cancers. TCRdb keeps only in-frame clones here, not all; method: immunoSEQ multiplex PCR. The sample lists fewer than 30,000 clones, roughly 80% occurring once. Sequencing was performed on CD4+ or CD8+ T cells sorted from blood, taken in a trial of the OX40 agonist ivuxolimab. Receptor source: an adult with an advanced solid tumor such as melanoma, head and neck, liver or kidney cancer.

This clone is a singleton in its sample. V gene TRBV15 combines with J gene TRBJ2-7; D could derive from TRBD1 or TRBD2 (6 bases each). Germline values: CDR1 LNHNV, CDR2 YYDKDF (reference sequence). V was shortened by 0 bases and J by 6 bases, with 12 bases between the two germline ends. The CDR3 contains 14 residues. The CDR3 DNA reads as TGTGCCACCAGCAGAGATTCAGGGGAGGTCGAGCAGTACTTC. Protein product: CATSRDSGEVEQYF.

The V and J genes are TRBV11-2 and TRBJ2-7; D unclear. CDR3 size: 15 residues. V was clipped by 4 bases and J by 2 bases, with 15 bases between them. Germline V gene data show CDR1 as SGHAT and CDR2 as FQNNGV. This chain's CDR3 is CASSSNLRLAYEQYF. CDR3 nucleotides: TGTGCCAGCAGCTCAAACCTTAGACTTGCCTACGAGCAGTACTTC.

This chain uses TRBV6-6 with TRBJ2-5; D is unclear. TRBJ2-7 matches the DNA end more closely, so the J call is doubtful. Germline V gene data show CDR1 as MNHNY and CDR2 as SVGAGI (reference sequence). The CDR3 length is 13 residues. The DNA for the CDR3 is TGTGCCAGCAGTTACTCAAATACCTACGAGCAGTACTTC. Residues: CASSYSNTYEQYF.

The chain has TRBV2 and TRBJ2-7; the D gene is possibly TRBD2 (7 bases). Deletions cut 1 base from V and 5 bases from J, with 15 bases between. CDR1 and CDR2 from the germline V gene are SNHLY and FYNNEI. This CDR3 comprises 15 residues. The chain's CDR3 is CASSEGPRGADEQYF. The DNA of the CDR3 is TGTGCCAGCAGTGAAGGGCCCCGGGGGGCGGACGAGCAGTACTTC.

The chain joins TRBV19 to TRBJ1-3; D is perhaps TRBD1 (5 bases). Germline loops: CDR1 LNHDA, CDR2 SQIVND (reference sequence). The V end lost 5 bases, the J end lost 0 bases, and 11 bases lay between the germline ends. This CDR3 has 15 amino acids. In DNA, the CDR3 is TGTGCCAGTAGTTGGTCGGGGGGCTCTGGAAACACCATATATTTT. This translates into CASSWSGGSGNTIYF.

This clone was counted a few times. The chain uses TRBV6-5 and TRBJ1-5, with D unclear. CDR1 MNHEY and CDR2 SVGAGI come from the germline V gene. Deletions cut 5 bases from V and 5 bases from J, with 13 bases between. The length of the CDR3 is 14 residues. The CDR3 DNA sequence: TGTGCCAGCAGTCAAACCCGGGCGGATCAGCCCCAGCATTTT. It codes for CASSQTRADQPQHF.

This clone was recorded only once. V is TRBV15 and J is TRBJ2-1, with D uncertain. Per the germline V gene, CDR1 is LNHNV and CDR2 is YYDKDF (reference sequence). This CDR3 has 14 residues. The ends were cut back, 0 bases at V and 8 bases at J, with 11 bases in the middle. Here the CDR3 DNA reads TGTGCCACCAGCAGAGACCACCCTTCGGATGAGCAGTTCTTC. It translates to CATSRDHPSDEQFF.

The gene calls are TRBV7-9 and TRBJ1-5; TRBD1 agrees at 8 bases. Germline V CDR1 and CDR2: SEHNR, FQNEAQ (reference sequence). V gave up 5 bases and J gave up 7 bases; unmatched junction bases: 10. There are 15 residues in the CDR3. CDR3 region: CASSQGQGGNQPQHF. The CDR3 DNA sequence: TGTGCCAGCAGCCAAGGACAGGGAGGGAACCAGCCCCAGCATTTT.

This rearrangement joins TRBV27 to TRBJ2-1, with D uncertain. V shed 3 bases and J shed 0 bases, with 12 bases lying between them. In germline, CDR1 is MNHEY, CDR2 SMNVEV (reference sequence). This CDR3 region has 16 residues. In nucleotides, the CDR3 is TGTGCCAGCAGTTTCGGGTCCCCCGGCTCCTACAATGAGCAGTTCTTC. This translates into CASSFGSPGSYNEQFF.

The chain uses TRBV27 and TRBJ2-7, with 7 bases aligning to TRBD1. CDR1 is MNHEY, CDR2 SMNVEV, per germline (reference sequence). The CDR3 length is 13 residues. Trimming at V came to 6 bases and at J to 0 bases, leaving 2 bases not matched to a gene. This CDR3 is CASSRQGSYEQYF. CDR3 DNA: TGTGCCAGCAGCAGACAGGGCTCCTACGAGCAGTACTTC.

The V and J genes are TRBV18 and TRBJ2-3; 7 bases are a match to TRBD1. This CDR3 contains 13 residues. Germline trimming cut 2 bases from V and 7 bases from J; bases unmatched to any gene: 3. Germline CDR1 is KGHSH and CDR2 is LQKENI. The CDR3 protein is CASSPDRVHTQYF. CDR3 sequence (DNA): TGTGCCAGCTCACCAGACAGGGTACATACGCAGTATTTT.

This sequence joins TRBV7-9 and TRBJ2-3, with 15 bases aligning to TRBD2. CDR3 size: 18 residues. Losses at the gene ends were 5 bases for V and 5 bases for J; bases not matched to a gene: 11. In germline, CDR1 is SEHNR, CDR2 FQNEAQ (reference sequence). The CDR3 DNA reads TGTGCCAGCAGCGCGGGACTAGCGGGGGGTCCGTCACGAGATACGCAGTATTTT. It codes for CASSAGLAGGPSRDTQYF.

This chain links TRBV13 with TRBJ1-6; 9 bases are shared with TRBD1. Losses at the gene ends were 5 bases for V and 9 bases for J; bases not matched to a gene: 8. Per germline, CDR1 PRHDT and CDR2 FYEKMQ (reference sequence). The CDR3 totals 15 residues. CDR3 DNA: TGTGCCAGCAGCCCCCCGGGACAGGGAATTTCACCCCTCCACTTT. This translates into CASSPPGQGISPLHF.

The rearrangement links TRBV7-9 to TRBJ2-1; TRBD2 matches 7 bases. The CDR3 has 16 residues. CDR1 SEHNR and CDR2 FQNEAQ come from the germline V gene (reference sequence). Trimming at V came to 5 bases and at J to 1 base, leaving 8 bases not matched to a gene. In DNA form, the CDR3 reads TGTGCCAGCAGCGGGCAGGATAGCGGGTCCTACAATGAGCAGTTCTTC. This sequence encodes CASSGQDSGSYNEQFF.

This clone is judged medium-sized. The chain couples TRBV19 to TRBJ1-2; D remains unclear. This CDR3 spans 9 amino acids. Germline V gene data show CDR1 as LNHDA and CDR2 as SQIVND (reference sequence). The germline V and J ends were trimmed by 7 bases and 9 bases, with 6 bases remaining between them. CDR3 in DNA: TGTGCCAGTATAGAAAGCTACACCTTC. This gives the protein CASIESYTF.

This clone has more than one count but fewer than ten. The CDR3 is CASRNSGSAYNEQFF. The CDR3 region has the DNA TGTGCCAGCAGGAATAGCGGGAGCGCATACAATGAGCAGTTCTTC. The chain combines TRBV7-3 with TRBJ2-1; 9 bases are shared with TRBD2. CDR1 SGHTA and CDR2 FQGTGA come from the germline V gene. CDR3 length: 15 amino acids. Losses at the gene ends were 6 bases for V and 4 bases for J; bases not matched to a gene: 7.

This chain connects TRBV9 to TRBJ2-2, with 7 positions matching TRBD1. Germline V gene data show CDR1 as SGDLS and CDR2 as YYNGEE. V lost 0 bases, J lost 5 bases, and 7 bases stayed unmatched. This CDR3 spans 16 amino acids. CDR3 nucleotide sequence: TGTGCCAGCAGCGTAGCAGGGGGTTCTTTGACCGGGGAGCTGTTTTTT. It specifies CASSVAGGSLTGELFF.

By share, this clone counts as large. The CDR3 loop reads CASRPTSGQETQYF. The CDR3 nucleotides read TGTGCCAGCAGACCTACTAGCGGTCAAGAGACCCAGTACTTC. The V call is TRBV7-6, the J call TRBJ2-5; 8 nucleotides match TRBD2. Losses at the gene ends were 6 bases for V and 2 bases for J; bases not matched to a gene: 5. Germline V gene sequence: CDR1 SGHVS, CDR2 FNYEAQ. This CDR3 contains 14 residues.